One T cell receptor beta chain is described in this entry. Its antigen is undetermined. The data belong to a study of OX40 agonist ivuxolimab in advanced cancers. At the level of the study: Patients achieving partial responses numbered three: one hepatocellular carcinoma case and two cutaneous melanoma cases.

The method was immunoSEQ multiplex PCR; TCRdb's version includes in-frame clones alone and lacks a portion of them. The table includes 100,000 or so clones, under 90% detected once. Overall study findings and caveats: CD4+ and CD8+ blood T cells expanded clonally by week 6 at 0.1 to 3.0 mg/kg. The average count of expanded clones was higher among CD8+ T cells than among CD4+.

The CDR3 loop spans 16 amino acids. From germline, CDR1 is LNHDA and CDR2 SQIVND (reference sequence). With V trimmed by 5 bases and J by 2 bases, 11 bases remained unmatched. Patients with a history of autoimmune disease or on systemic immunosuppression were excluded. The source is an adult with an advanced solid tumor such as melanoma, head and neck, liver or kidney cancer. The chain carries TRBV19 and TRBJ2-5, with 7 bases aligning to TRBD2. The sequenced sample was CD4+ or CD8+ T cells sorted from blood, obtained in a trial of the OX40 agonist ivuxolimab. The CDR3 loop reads CASSPWGKAGQETQYF. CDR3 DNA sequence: TGTGCCAGTAGTCCCTGGGGTAAAGCGGGGCAAGAGACCCAGTACTTC.